These 8 T cell receptor beta chains share one sample of origin, sequenced in a study of Ad26.COV2.S vaccination and SARS-CoV-2 variants. The treatment: approximately 18 received Ad26.COV2.S at low or high dose, single or two shots; about five received placebo; per-sample allocation not given. Sampling was done on day 63 after the first vaccine or placebo injection. The repertoire was sequenced with immunoSEQ multiplex PCR; TCRdb's copy has only in-frame clones and lacks some. The sample carries approximately 500,000 clones, approximately 88% recorded once. This specimen was peripheral blood, taken in a trial of Ad26.COV2.S vaccine versus placebo. The receptors derive from a person between 18 and 65 years old who received the Ad26.COV2.S COVID-19 vaccine or a placebo.

This rearrangement joins TRBV7-9 to TRBJ2-5; D not certain. V shed 3 bases and J shed 0 bases, with 11 bases lying between them. CDR3 length: 15 amino acids. Germline lookup yields CDR1 SEHNR and CDR2 FQNEAQ (reference sequence). DNA for the CDR3: TGTGCCAGCAGCTTCCGAGTAGGGTACCAAGAGACCCAGTACTTC. Its translation is CASSFRVGYQETQYF. Combining the CDR3 with reference TRBV7-9 and TRBJ2-5 gives the whole variable domain DTGVSQNPRHKITKRGQNVTFRCDPISEHNRLYWYRQTLGQGPEFLTYFQNEAQLEKSRLLSDRFSAERPKGSFSTLEIQRTEQGDSAMYLCASSFRVGYQETQYFGPGTRLLVL.

The rearrangement uses TRBV27 and TRBJ2-2; D gene ambiguous. CDR1 MNHEY and CDR2 SMNVEV come from the germline V gene (reference sequence). The CDR3 spans 15 residues. V was cut by 6 bases and J by 0 bases, with 11 bases left in between. In DNA form, the CDR3 reads TGTGCCAGCAGACCCGGACCTTCGAACACCGGGGAGCTGTTTTTT. This sequence encodes CASRPGPSNTGELFF.

This rearrangement joins TRBV27 to TRBJ1-2; the match to TRBD1 covers 9 bases. From germline, CDR1 is MNHEY and CDR2 SMNVEV (reference sequence). V lost 2 bases to trimming and J lost 3 bases; unmatched junction nucleotides: 4. This CDR3 region has 15 residues. The chain's CDR3 is CASSLGTGFDYGYTF. CDR3 bases: TGTGCCAGCAGTTTAGGGACAGGGTTCGACTATGGCTACACCTTC.

The chain links TRBV18 to TRBJ1-1; perhaps TRBD1 as D (5 bases). The CDR3 has 13 residues. Trimming stripped 3 bases from V and 8 bases from J, with 13 bases between. Germline CDR1 is KGHSH and CDR2 is LQKENI. CDR3 sequence: CASSPRTPEEAFF. The CDR3 nucleotides read TGTGCCAGCTCACCTAGGACACCTGAAGAAGCTTTCTTT. Combining the CDR3 with reference TRBV18 and TRBJ1-1 gives the whole variable domain NAGVMQNPRHLVRRRGQEARLRCSPMKGHSHVYWYRQLPEEGLKFMVYLQKENIIDESGMPKERFSAEFPKEGPSILRIQQVVRGDSAAYFCASSPRTPEEAFFGQGTRLTVV.

This sequence joins TRBV2 and TRBJ1-2; D not resolved. Germline CDR1 is SNHLY and CDR2 is FYNNEI. With 7 bases removed from V and 9 bases from J, the gap between germline ends came to 21 bases. This CDR3 region has 14 residues. For the CDR3, the DNA is TGTGCCAGCACCCCTGGTCGCGGATCATTGAGCTACACCTTC. Its protein product is CASTPGRGSLSYTF.

This clone came up once. This sequence joins TRBV2 and TRBJ2-5; perhaps TRBD1 as D (5 bases). The germline V gene encodes CDR1 SNHLY and CDR2 FYNNEI. With 6 bases removed from V and 5 bases from J, the gap between germline ends came to 13 bases. The CDR3 is 13 amino acids. CDR3 loop: CASSQGDGETQYF. For the CDR3, the DNA is TGTGCCAGCAGCCAGGGCGATGGGGAGACCCAGTACTTC.

This clone was seen more than once but under ten times. The J gene is TRBJ1-2, the V gene TRBV28, with 9 nucleotides matching TRBD1. This CDR3 comprises 12 residues. V trimming: 6 bases; J trimming: 6 bases; junction bases outside the gene matches: 2. Germline V gives CDR1 MDHEN, CDR2 SYDVKM. Written as DNA, the CDR3 is TGTGCCAGCAGAACAGGGGGCCATGGCTACACCTTC. It translates to CASRTGGHGYTF.

The rearrangement links TRBV2 to TRBJ2-3; tentatively, D is TRBD2 (6 bases). V lost 7 bases and J 3 bases, leaving 11 bases between the germline ends. The CDR3 runs to 13 residues. The V gene's germline CDR1 is SNHLY and CDR2 FYNNEI. The CDR3 region has the DNA TGTGCCAGCACAGTACGGGGGACAGATACGCAGTATTTT. Its translation: CASTVRGTDTQYF.